The 27 T cell receptor beta chains below were found in one sample sequenced in a study of identical twins. TCRdb itself ran the 5' RACE reads through MiXCR, one entry per CDR3 protein. Altogether 750,000 to 950,000 distinct CDR3 sequences are present, 9% to 15% being singletons, with the ten largest covering 1.5% to 2%. In addition, the sample was reused for a study of yellow fever vaccine responses in identical twins.

Sequencing was done on a sample of PBMCs. The receptors stem from a woman aged 18-29 years in good health.

This clonotype was seen only a few times. V is TRBV24-1 and J is TRBJ2-1, with TRBD2 as a possible D gene (6 bases). The CDR3 length is 17 residues. V dropped 4 bases and J dropped 9 bases, with 24 bases sitting between them. Germline lookup yields CDR1 KGHDR and CDR2 SFDVKD. CDR3 in amino acids: CATSDLGSGVGRGEQFF. The CDR3 region has the DNA TGTGCCACCAGTGACCTGGGTTCTGGCGTGGGGCGGGGTGAGCAGTTCTTC.

This clonotype appeared a few times. The chain couples TRBV2 to TRBJ2-1; possible D gene TRBD1, 6 bases. The V gene's germline CDR1 is SNHLY and CDR2 FYNNEI. The CDR3 contains 15 residues. Deletions cut 8 bases from V and 4 bases from J, with 18 bases between. CDR3 protein: CASRQELASYNEQFF. The CDR3 DNA reads TGTGCCAGCCGACAGGAGCTAGCTTCTTACAATGAGCAGTTCTTC. Full variable domain (remainder filled in from reference TRBV2 and TRBJ2-1): EPEVTQTPSHQVTQMGQEVILRCVPISNHLYFYWYRQILGQKVEFLVSFYNNEISEKSEIFDDQFSVERPDGSNFTLKIRSTKLEDSAMYFCASRQELASYNEQFFGPGTRLTVL.

V and J are TRBV11-2 and TRBJ2-5, with D possibly being TRBD2 (6 bases). The CDR3 has 18 residues. With 6 bases removed from V and 3 bases from J, the gap between germline ends came to 26 bases. Germline V gene data show CDR1 as SGHAT and CDR2 as FQNNGV. The CDR3: CASSPTSFAPSNKETQYF. CDR3 nucleotide sequence: TGTGCCAGCAGTCCCACTAGCTTTGCACCGAGCAACAAAGAGACCCAGTACTTC. Based on the CDR3 plus reference TRBV11-2 and TRBJ2-5, the full variable domain is EAGVAQSPRYKIIEKRQSVAFWCNPISGHATLYWYQQILGQGPKLLIQFQNNGVVDDSQLPKDRFSAERLKGVDSTLKIQPAKLEDSAVYLCASSPTSFAPSNKETQYFGPGTRLLVL.

This chain uses TRBV27 with TRBJ2-6; no reliable D call. With 3 bases removed from V and 0 bases from J, the gap between germline ends came to 6 bases. The CDR3 covers 15 residues. Germline V lookup: CDR1 MNHEY, CDR2 SMNVEV (reference sequence). CDR3: CASSFKSSGANVLTF. In DNA, the CDR3 is TGTGCCAGCAGTTTCAAAAGCTCTGGGGCCAACGTCCTGACTTTC.

In this sample, this clonotype turned up a few times. V is TRBV29-1 and J is TRBJ2-7, with D unresolved. V was pared by 2 bases and J by 2 bases, with 7 bases between. The CDR3 sequence is 12 residues long. Looked up from germline, CDR1 is SQVTM and CDR2 is ANQGSEA. DNA of the CDR3: TGCAGCGTTGAACGCGACGCCTACGAGCAGTACTTC. Translated: CSVERDAYEQYF.

This chain joins TRBV18 and TRBJ2-7, with a weak D call TRBD2 (5 bases). The germline V gene has CDR1 KGHSH and CDR2 LQKENI. The CDR3 contains 14 residues. Trimming shortened V by 3 bases and J by 1 base, and 10 bases separated the two germline ends. The CDR3 DNA sequence: TGTGCCAGCTCACCGCCGGGAAGGTCCTACGAGCAGTACGTC. Its translation is CASSPPGRSYEQYV.

This clonotype was detected ten times or more. This sequence joins TRBV12-3 or TRBV12-4 and TRBJ1-5, with D possibly being TRBD1 (5 bases). The CDR3 consists of 12 residues. V was clipped by 7 bases and J by 4 bases, with 8 bases between them. The CDR3: CASTPGNQPQHF. The DNA of the CDR3 is TGTGCCAGCACTCCAGGGAATCAGCCCCAGCATTTT.

This clonotype was counted a few times. The chain employs TRBV5-1 and TRBJ2-3; 7 bases are a match to TRBD1. The CDR3 totals 16 residues. Germline CDR1 SGHRS, CDR2 YFSETQ. The V gene end was trimmed by 4 bases and the J gene end by 4 bases; junction bases not matched to a gene: 12. The chain's CDR3 is CASSKQTGSSADTQYF. Here the CDR3 DNA reads TGCGCCAGCAGCAAACAGACAGGGAGTTCCGCAGATACGCAGTATTTT.

The chain has TRBV7-8 and TRBJ1-1, with 7 bases lining up with TRBD1. This CDR3 spans 15 amino acids. CDR1 is SGHVS and CDR2 is FQNEAQ in the germline V gene. The V segment lost 6 bases and the J segment 2 bases; nucleotides outside the gene matches: 9. The CDR3 DNA reads TGTGCCAGCAGAAGCTGGGGACAGTTAAACACTGAAGCTTTCTTT. Protein product: CASRSWGQLNTEAFF.

This sequence joins TRBV2 and TRBJ1-1, with a possible D match to TRBD1 (5 bases). This CDR3 spans 17 amino acids. Trimming took 8 bases from V and 6 from J, leaving 28 bases between them. The germline gives CDR1 SNHLY, CDR2 FYNNEI. The CDR3 DNA reads as TGTGCCAGCTTAGAGAAAGGGGCCGCCGGGCAAAAGGCTGAAGCTTTCTTT. This translates into CASLEKGAAGQKAEAFF.

The gene calls are TRBV19 and TRBJ2-7; 7 bases are shared with TRBD2. The CDR3 spans 14 residues. Germline assignment: CDR1 LNHDA and CDR2 SQIVND (reference sequence). Trimming took 4 bases from V and 3 from J; bases not matched to a gene: 6. CDR3 sequence (DNA): TGTGCCAGTAGTACAGGACTAGAGTACTACGAGCAGTACTTC. Its protein is CASSTGLEYYEQYF.

The chain is built from TRBV15 and TRBJ2-6; D is uncertain. Per germline, CDR1 LNHNV and CDR2 YYDKDF (reference sequence). The CDR3 length is 15 residues. V lost 9 bases and J lost 0, with 12 bases in between. CDR3 region: CATHSPSSGANVLTF. CDR3 DNA sequence: TGTGCCACTCACTCACCATCCTCTGGGGCCAACGTCCTGACTTTC.

This sequence joins TRBV10-3 and TRBJ2-7; D tentatively reads TRBD1 or TRBD2 (5 bases each). CDR3 length equals 13 residues. Germline V gene data show CDR1 as ENHRY and CDR2 as SYGVKD. V dropped 0 bases and J dropped 3 bases, with 6 bases sitting between them. In nucleotides, the CDR3 is TGTGCCATCAGTGAGTCTGGGGGCTACGAGCAGTACTTC. Its protein is CAISESGGYEQYF.

This clonotype appeared a few times. V is TRBV20-1 and J is TRBJ2-3; 10 positions agree with TRBD2. Germline values: CDR1 DFQATT, CDR2 SNEGSKA (reference sequence). The CDR3 has 13 amino acids. Here the CDR3 reads CSSSGRGADTQYF. Written as DNA, the CDR3 is TGCAGCTCCAGCGGGAGGGGGGCAGATACGCAGTATTTT.

The chain has TRBV5-6 and TRBJ2-5, with 9 positions matching TRBD1. The ends lost 2 bases at V and 1 base at J; junction bases unmatched: 6. This CDR3 has 16 residues. Germline V gene sequence: CDR1 SGHDT, CDR2 YYEEEE. The CDR3 sequence: CASSFTGTGRQETQYF. CDR3 bases: TGTGCCAGCAGCTTTACCGGGACAGGGCGCCAAGAGACCCAGTACTTC.

The genes are TRBV7-9 and TRBJ2-7, with D tentatively TRBD1 (6 bases). V dropped 5 bases and J dropped 3 bases, with 14 bases sitting between them. The germline V gene encodes CDR1 SEHNR and CDR2 FQNEAQ (reference sequence). CDR3 length: 14 residues. The CDR3 reads CASSPPSTGYEQYV. In DNA form, the CDR3 reads TGTGCCAGCAGCCCCCCCTCGACAGGCTACGAGCAGTACGTC.

In its sample, this clonotype was seen a few times. V usage is TRBV27 and J usage is TRBJ2-4; 7 bases align to TRBD1. V shed 5 bases, J shed 1 base, and the junction held 11 bases outside the gene matches. The CDR3 covers 17 residues. The V gene's germline CDR1 is MNHEY and CDR2 SMNVEV (reference sequence). The CDR3 is CASSDPGQRGAKNIQYF. CDR3 DNA: TGTGCCAGCAGTGACCCGGGACAGAGAGGGGCCAAAAACATTCAGTACTTC.

The chain links TRBV5-5 to TRBJ1-1, with TRBD1 matching 8 bases. This CDR3 is 15 amino acids long. Losses at the gene ends were 0 bases for V and 6 bases for J; bases not matched to a gene: 7. Germline CDR1 and CDR2: SGHKS and YYEKEE (reference sequence). Here the CDR3 reads CASSLDGQGYAEAFF. The CDR3 region has the DNA TGTGCCAGCAGCTTGGACGGACAGGGTTACGCTGAAGCTTTCTTT.

There are a few counts of this clonotype. The chain recombines TRBV12-3 or TRBV12-4 with TRBJ2-3; no firm D call. V shed 3 bases and J shed 6 bases, with 13 bases lying between them. The CDR3 runs to 14 residues. In nucleotides, the CDR3 is TGTGCCAGCAGTTTTTCCGGAGAAGGGGATACGCAGTATTTT. Its protein product is CASSFSGEGDTQYF.

This clonotype was seen many times. The V and J genes are TRBV29-1 and TRBJ2-2; the D call may be TRBD1 or TRBD2 (6 bases each). V was pared by 7 bases and J by 0 bases, with 18 bases between. This CDR3 contains 16 residues. Germline CDR1 SQVTM, CDR2 ANQGSEA. CDR3 in DNA: TGCAGCGCCGGGGGAACGACAGGAACGAACACCGGGGAGCTGTTTTTT. Translation: CSAGGTTGTNTGELFF.

This clonotype was observed a few times. The chain combines TRBV5-1 with TRBJ2-1; 8 bases fit TRBD1. The CDR3 sequence is 17 residues long. The trim removed 4 bases at V and 0 bases at J, leaving 9 bases unmatched. Germline CDR1 reads SGHRS; CDR2 reads YFSETQ. The CDR3 DNA sequence: TGCGCCAGCAGCACCGGACAGGGAACGAGCTCCTACAATGAGCAGTTCTTC. Translation: CASSTGQGTSSYNEQFF.

This clonotype was observed a few times. This rearrangement joins TRBV18 to TRBJ2-5; D tentatively reads TRBD1 or TRBD2 (5 bases each). Per germline, CDR1 KGHSH and CDR2 LQKENI. The CDR3 runs to 14 residues. Trimming removed 0 bases from V and 6 bases from J, with 11 bases in between. The CDR3 is CASSPPLGPKTQYF. CDR3 nucleotides: TGTGCCAGCTCACCACCGTTGGGACCAAAGACCCAGTACTTC.

There are a few counts of this clonotype. The chain carries TRBV20-1 and TRBJ2-1; perhaps TRBD2 as D (6 bases). The CDR3 is 12 amino acids. Germline CDR1 reads DFQATT; CDR2 reads SNEGSKA (reference sequence). The ends were cut back, 2 bases at V and 6 bases at J, with 8 bases in the middle. The CDR3 spells CSARRDFNEQFF. CDR3 bases: TGCAGTGCTAGAAGGGACTTCAATGAGCAGTTCTTC.

This clonotype was found a few times. V and J are TRBV10-3 and TRBJ1-2; no reliable D call. Trimming stripped 7 bases from V and 3 bases from J, with 15 bases between. Germline loops: CDR1 ENHRY, CDR2 SYGVKD. The CDR3 covers 14 residues. Written as DNA, the CDR3 is TGTGCCATCACGGGTTCCCAAAACGACTATGGCTACACCTTC. This gives the protein CAITGSQNDYGYTF.

This clonotype has only a few counts. The chain has TRBV6-1 and TRBJ1-1; D uncertain. Per the germline V gene, CDR1 is MNHNS and CDR2 is SASEGT. V gave up 5 bases and J gave up 2 bases, with 15 bases separating them. The CDR3 has 15 residues. The CDR3 DNA sequence: TGTGCCAGCAGTAGGTACACCGAACCAAACACTGAAGCTTTCTTT. It translates to CASSRYTEPNTEAFF.

This clonotype has ten or more counts. V is TRBV12-3 or TRBV12-4 and J is TRBJ1-3, with D perhaps matching TRBD1 (5 bases). V lost 10 bases, J lost 6 bases, and 16 bases lay in between. CDR3 size: 13 residues. CDR3 protein: CATGARAENTIYF. CDR3 in DNA: TGTGCCACCGGGGCTAGGGCCGAAAACACCATATATTTT.

Only a few counts were recorded for this clonotype. The chain uses TRBV20-1 and TRBJ1-2, with 7 bases fitting TRBD1. CDR1 is DFQATT and CDR2 is SNEGSKA in the germline V gene (reference sequence). The ends lost 3 bases at V and 8 bases at J; junction bases unmatched: 6. The CDR3 loop spans 12 amino acids. This chain's CDR3 is CSASRQGEGYTF. In nucleotides, the CDR3 is TGCAGTGCTAGTCGACAGGGTGAAGGCTACACCTTC.